These 8 T cell receptor beta chains were sequenced from one sample in a study of control samples from healthy donors and cancer patients. Profiling relied on immunoSEQ multiplex PCR, and the TCRdb table lists in-frame clones only, not all of them. The table includes 250,000 to 300,000 clones, approximately 80% detected once. The sample consisted of PBMCs. These receptors were obtained from a woman aged 55-69 years with lung cancer.

The chain employs TRBV19 and TRBJ1-1; TRBD1 aligns across 8 bases. Trimming at V came to 6 bases and at J to 2 bases, leaving 5 bases not matched to a gene. Germline V gives CDR1 LNHDA, CDR2 SQIVND (reference sequence). The CDR3 length is 14 residues. DNA for the CDR3: TGTGCCAGTAGCCAACAGGGGGGAAACACTGAAGCTTTCTTT. This gives the protein CASSQQGGNTEAFF.

V gene TRBV25-1 combines with J gene TRBJ1-1; possibly TRBD1 for D (5 bases). The ends were cut back, 1 base at V and 9 bases at J, with 15 bases in the middle. The germline gives CDR1 MGHDK, CDR2 SYGVNS. This CDR3 comprises 14 residues. The CDR3: CASSESSAGGQAFF. The CDR3 DNA follows: TGTGCCAGCAGTGAATCCTCGGCCGGGGGTCAAGCTTTCTTT.

DNA of the CDR3: TGTGCCAGCCCACCCCCCAGCGGGGGGATAGATACGCAGTATTTT. Protein: CASPPPSGGIDTQYF. The rearrangement links TRBV7-9 to TRBJ2-3; 9 bases fit TRBD2. The trim removed 8 bases at V and 5 bases at J, leaving 11 bases unmatched. Germline lookup yields CDR1 SEHNR and CDR2 FQNEAQ (reference sequence). The CDR3 contains 15 residues.

The V call is TRBV7-3, the J call TRBJ2-5; D call uncertain. Germline CDR1 SGHTA, CDR2 FQGTGA. CDR3 length: 13 residues. Deletions cut 3 bases from V and 5 bases from J, with 10 bases between. The CDR3 spells CASSFGPRETQYF. The CDR3 DNA is TGTGCCAGCAGCTTCGGCCCTCGGGAGACCCAGTACTTC.

This chain's CDR3 is CASSQGGRDSPLHF. The CDR3 DNA reads as TGTGCCAGCAGCCAGGGGGGAAGGGATTCACCCCTCCACTTT. V gene TRBV11-3 combines with J gene TRBJ1-6, with 7 nucleotides matching TRBD1. The V gene end was trimmed by 5 bases and the J gene end by 8 bases; junction bases not matched to a gene: 6. Germline V gene sequence: CDR1 SGHNT, CDR2 YENEEA. The CDR3 spans 14 residues.

The rearrangement links TRBV11-2 to TRBJ2-5; 7 positions agree with TRBD1. The CDR3 sequence is 14 residues long. Germline trimming cut 0 bases from V and 7 bases from J; bases unmatched to any gene: 5. The V gene's germline CDR1 is SGHAT and CDR2 FQNNGV. CDR3 sequence (DNA): TGTGCCAGCAGCTTAGATGAGGGGGCGGTGACCCAGTACTTC. As protein: CASSLDEGAVTQYF.

The chain is built from TRBV10-3 and TRBJ2-7, with TRBD2 matching over 10 bases. The CDR3 consists of 18 residues. The V gene's germline CDR1 is ENHRY and CDR2 SYGVKD. Trimming removed 4 bases from V and 6 bases from J; junction bases left unmatched: 18. The CDR3, as DNA: TGTGCCATCAGTGTCGCTAGCGGGAGCTCAGGGGGGGGCGGCGAGCAGTACTTC. It is translated as CAISVASGSSGGGGEQYF.

V and J are TRBV5-8 and TRBJ1-2; D gene uncertain. Germline assignment: CDR1 SGHTS and CDR2 YDEGEE. V was shortened by 3 bases and J by 5 bases, with 5 bases between the two germline ends. The CDR3 runs to 11 residues. The CDR3 DNA follows: TGTGCCAGCAGCTGGGTTTATGGCTACACCTTC. Translating it yields CASSWVYGYTF.